The next 8 T cell receptor beta chains were all read from a single sample in a study of T cells in narcolepsy. Data came from immunoSEQ multiplex PCR; TCRdb stores just in-frame clones and leaves some out. The sample yields around 35,000 clones, less than 90% seen once. Sequencing was carried out using memory (CD45RA-) CD4+ T cells from blood. These receptors all come from a human donor in good health.

The V gene is TRBV4-1, the J gene TRBJ2-7; 9 bases map to TRBD2. The CDR3 loop spans 16 amino acids. Germline-derived CDR1 and CDR2 are MGHRA and YSYEKL. J lost 4 bases, V lost 4 bases, and 11 bases had no gene match. CDR3 in DNA: TGCGCCAGCAGCCCCCAAGGCGGGGGGGCAATATACGAGCAGTACTTC. Amino acids: CASSPQGGGAIYEQYF.

The chain carries TRBV6-6 and TRBJ2-5; no firm D call. The J call could be wrong; TRBJ2-7 is a better fit for the DNA end. Germline CDR1 reads MNHNY; CDR2 reads SVGAGI (reference sequence). This CDR3 region has 9 residues. The CDR3 protein is CASSYEQYF. CDR3 DNA: TGTGCCAGCTCCTACGAGCAGTACTTC.

This sequence joins TRBV28 and TRBJ1-3; 7 bases fit TRBD1. V gave up 2 bases and J gave up 2 bases; unmatched junction bases: 0. Germline V gene data show CDR1 as MDHEN and CDR2 as SYDVKM. The CDR3 length is 14 residues. The CDR3 DNA is TGTGCCAGCAGTTTAACAGGGGCTGGAAACACCATATATTTT. Amino acids: CASSLTGAGNTIYF.

About this clone itself: Distinct nucleotide sequences in the sample also encode this CDR3. V usage is TRBV20-1 and J usage is TRBJ2-3, with no clear D. Between the trimmed V and J ends, which lost 1 base and 5 bases, there was a span of 4 bases. Germline V gene sequence: CDR1 DFQATT, CDR2 SNEGSKA (reference sequence). This CDR3 has 11 amino acids. The CDR3 is CSARGGDTQYF. The CDR3 DNA sequence: TGCAGTGCTAGAGGGGGAGATACGCAGTATTTT.

The chain has TRBV5-4 and TRBJ1-4; weak D call: TRBD1 (6 bases). Trimming pared 4 bases from V and 5 bases from J, leaving 18 bases between. CDR1 is SGHNT, CDR2 YYREEE, per germline (reference sequence). This CDR3 spans 16 amino acids. The CDR3 spells CASSLGASSRNEKLFF. CDR3 DNA: TGTGCCAGCAGCCTGGGGGCCTCTTCCAGGAATGAAAAACTGTTTTTT. Full variable domain (missing parts from reference TRBV5-4 and TRBJ1-4): ETGVTQSPTHLIKTRGQQVTLRCSSQSGHNTVSWYQQALGQGPQFIFQYYREEENGRGNFPPRFSGLQFPNYSSELNVNALELDDSALYLCASSLGASSRNEKLFFGSGTQLSVL.

The table lists this clone with a count of one. The V call is TRBV10-3, the J call TRBJ2-7; D uncertain. Germline V gene lookup returns CDR1 ENHRY and CDR2 SYGVKD. The CDR3 runs 12 residues. The V end was cut by 9 bases, the J end by 0 bases, with 9 bases between. The CDR3 DNA is TGTGCCATATCGGCCGGCTCCTACGAGCAGTACTTC. Translated: CAISAGSYEQYF.

The chain has TRBV4-3 and TRBJ1-2; tentative D call: TRBD1 (5 bases). Germline V gene data show CDR1 as LGHNA and CDR2 as YSLEER. The CDR3 has 14 amino acids. The ends were cut back, 4 bases at V and 7 bases at J, with 16 bases in the middle. CDR3 protein: CASSPGVLVGGYTF. The CDR3 DNA sequence: TGCGCCAGCAGCCCGGGGGTATTGGTAGGTGGCTACACCTTC.

This clone came up once. Other DNA sequences of this sample code for an identical CDR3. V is TRBV7-2 and J is TRBJ1-2; no reliable D call. The CDR3 loop spans 12 amino acids. V lost 1 base and J 4 bases, leaving 4 bases between the germline ends. In germline, CDR1 is SGHTA, CDR2 FQGNSA. CDR3 region: CASSLDRYGYTF. DNA for the CDR3: TGTGCCAGCAGCTTAGACCGCTATGGCTACACCTTC.